The clone carrying this TCR beta chain was counted at least ten times. According to the study, TCR beta libraries were built with iRepertoire HTBI primers and CDR3-region Arm-PCR. TCRdb recomputed calls from the multiplex PCR reads with MiXCR, one row per CDR3 protein. The sample holds around 400,000 distinct CDR3 sequences; approximately 15% are singletons and the top ten take over 7.5%. The J segment lost 7 bases and the V segment lost 1 base, leaving 3 bases of the junction unmatched. Looked up from germline, CDR1 is GTSNPN and CDR2 is SVGIG (reference sequence). The CDR3 is 14 amino acids. The sample is drawn from a study of regulatory T cells in long-lasting Graves disease. As to time point: newly diagnosed GD, antithyroid drugs for less than 3 months. Generation of the TCR library employed RNA extracted from PBMCs. The same sample was also used in a study of T cells in Graves' hyperthyroidism and ophthalmopathy. In that study: No progression to ophthalmopathy during 18 months of follow-up defined stable disease. With a median lead of 6.5 months before onset, the model predicted ophthalmopathy.

The rearrangement uses TRBV30 and TRBJ2-7; the match to TRBD2 covers 14 bases. The sequence was obtained from a middle-aged woman with Graves disease. The sample in question was peripheral blood mononuclear cells (PBMCs), obtained at new diagnosis, from a patient treated with antithyroid drugs. Here the CDR3 reads CAWSAGLAGDEQYF. The CDR3, as DNA: TGTGCCTGGAGTGCGGGACTAGCGGGAGATGAGCAGTACTTC.